One and the same sample provided the 14 T cell receptor beta chains below, sequenced in a study of blood T cell repertoires in COVID-19 (dated by TCRdb to 2020 to 2021). Library preparation employed the immunoSEQ multiplex PCR assay. TCRdb provides this immuneACCESS table in a form limited to in-frame rearrangements. Some clones are lacking; in checked studies, under half of them reflect an unresolved V gene, and why the rest are absent is not known. This sample is represented by around 230,000 clones; roughly 86% of them were singletons. The top ten constitute 10% of the sample. The sequenced material came from PBMCs or T cells enriched from blood (not recorded which). The source is a man younger than 35 with acute COVID-19.

V and J are TRBV15 and TRBJ2-4; D possibly corresponds to TRBD1 (5 bases). Germline CDR1 is LNHNV and CDR2 is YYDKDF (reference sequence). The CDR3 has 16 residues. Deletions cut 0 bases from V and 4 bases from J, with 13 bases between. CDR3 sequence reads: CATSRDGAAHKNIQYF. DNA of the CDR3: TGTGCCACCAGCAGAGATGGGGCGGCCCATAAAAACATTCAGTACTTC.

The rearrangement uses TRBV27 and TRBJ1-2, with a weak D call TRBD1 (6 bases). V was clipped by 4 bases and J by 1 base, with 13 bases between them. The CDR3 runs 15 residues. From germline, CDR1 is MNHEY and CDR2 SMNVEV (reference sequence). DNA of the CDR3: TGTGCCAGCAGTTCCTACAGGGAGGGTAACTATGGCTACACCTTC. This codes for CASSSYREGNYGYTF.

Here the CDR3 reads CSAENGVGETQYF. CDR3 sequence (DNA): TGCAGCGCCGAAAACGGGGTCGGAGAGACCCAGTACTTC. The V gene is TRBV29-1, the J gene TRBJ2-5, with D maybe TRBD2 (5 bases). Germline lookup yields CDR1 SQVTM and CDR2 ANQGSEA. The V and J ends lost 7 bases and 4 bases respectively, with 16 bases between them. CDR3 length: 13 residues.

This clone was detected once. This chain links TRBV29-1 with TRBJ2-1; possible D gene TRBD1, 6 bases. Germline loops: CDR1 SQVTM, CDR2 ANQGSEA. The CDR3 length is 14 residues. Trimming stripped 6 bases from V and 7 bases from J, with 19 bases between. The CDR3 DNA is TGCAGCGTCTCCGAGGGTCAGGGGAGAAATGAGCAGTTCTTC. Its translation is CSVSEGQGRNEQFF.

J is TRBJ2-1 and V is TRBV3-1 (or the pseudogene TRBV3-2); 13 bases match TRBD2. V gave up 1 base and J gave up 1 base; unmatched junction bases: 13. The CDR3 loop spans 21 amino acids. Per the germline V gene, CDR1 is LGHDT and CDR2 is YNNKEL (reference sequence). CDR3 DNA: TGTGCCAGCAGCCAAGGGGCCGGGGGCGGACTAGCGGGAGCTTCCTACAATGAGCAGTTCTTC. Its protein is CASSQGAGGGLAGASYNEQFF.

This chain uses TRBV5-1 with TRBJ2-7; TRBD1 aligns across 7 bases. This CDR3 contains 14 residues. The V gene end was trimmed by 2 bases and the J gene end by 2 bases; junction bases not matched to a gene: 4. From germline, CDR1 is SGHRS and CDR2 YFSETQ. The CDR3 reads CASSLGQATYEQYF. The CDR3 coding sequence is TGCGCCAGCAGCTTAGGACAGGCGACCTACGAGCAGTACTTC.

This sequence joins TRBV27 and TRBJ2-3, with 10 bases identical to TRBD2. V dropped 3 bases and J dropped 1; count of bases not matched to a gene: 10. The CDR3 is 18 residues long. Germline CDR1 MNHEY, CDR2 SMNVEV (reference sequence). The CDR3, as DNA: TGTGCCAGCAGTTTCAGAACCGGGACTAGCGCTGGCACAGATACGCAGTATTTT. Protein product: CASSFRTGTSAGTDTQYF.

The V call is TRBV24-1, the J call TRBJ2-2; 9 nucleotides align to TRBD1. The V segment lost 0 bases and the J segment 6 bases; nucleotides outside the gene matches: 7. This CDR3 comprises 17 residues. Germline CDR1 and CDR2: KGHDR and SFDVKD. The CDR3: CATSDLASGTGSGELFF. The DNA for the CDR3 is TGTGCCACCAGTGATTTGGCCTCCGGGACAGGGTCCGGGGAGCTGTTTTTT.

V usage is TRBV7-9 and J usage is TRBJ2-3; 7 bases are a match to TRBD1. The CDR3 sequence is 15 residues long. J was trimmed by 5 bases and V by 5 bases; bases with no gene match: 10. Germline CDR1 is SEHNR and CDR2 is FQNEAQ (reference sequence). Written as DNA, the CDR3 is TGTGCCAGCAGCCCCCTTGACAGGGCCAAAGATACGCAGTATTTT. Translation gives CASSPLDRAKDTQYF.

The CDR3 here is CASSSGLASGELFF. DNA of the CDR3: TGTGCCAGCAGTTCAGGGCTAGCGAGCGGGGAGCTGTTTTTT. The V and J genes are TRBV27 and TRBJ2-2, with D maybe TRBD2 (6 bases). With 4 bases removed from V and 7 bases from J, the gap between germline ends came to 13 bases. The CDR3 runs to 14 residues. The germline CDR1 and CDR2 sequences are MNHEY and SMNVEV (reference sequence).

V usage is TRBV28 and J usage is TRBJ2-7, with 13 bases lining up with TRBD2. J was trimmed by 3 bases and V by 5 bases; bases with no gene match: 7. Germline assignment: CDR1 MDHEN and CDR2 SYDVKM. This CDR3 has 16 residues. The CDR3 nucleotides read TGTGCCAGCAGTCCCCCAGGACTAGCGGGAGACTACGAGCAGTACTTC. It specifies CASSPPGLAGDYEQYF.

V and J are TRBV6-1 and TRBJ1-5, with no clear D. This CDR3 is built from 14 residues. The germline V and J ends were trimmed by 2 bases and 5 bases, with 10 bases remaining between them. Per germline, CDR1 MNHNS and CDR2 SASEGT. CDR3 DNA: TGTGCCAGCAGTGAACTATGGTCGGATCAGCCCCAGCATTTT. It translates to CASSELWSDQPQHF.

This rearrangement joins TRBV6-5 to TRBJ1-5; 7 bases map to TRBD1. V lost 4 bases and J lost 1; bases outside the gene matches: 1. This CDR3 has 14 residues. Per germline, CDR1 MNHEY and CDR2 SVGAGI. CDR3 amino acids: CASSSQGSNQPQHF. The CDR3 nucleotides read TGTGCCAGCAGTTCACAGGGGAGCAATCAGCCCCAGCATTTT.

This chain connects TRBV25-1 to TRBJ2-7; no firm D call. CDR3 length: 13 amino acids. Deletions cut 7 bases from V and 5 bases from J, with 15 bases between. Per germline, CDR1 MGHDK and CDR2 SYGVNS. This CDR3 is CASNNMPSDEQYF. CDR3 sequence (DNA): TGTGCCAGCAATAATATGCCGTCGGACGAGCAGTACTTC.